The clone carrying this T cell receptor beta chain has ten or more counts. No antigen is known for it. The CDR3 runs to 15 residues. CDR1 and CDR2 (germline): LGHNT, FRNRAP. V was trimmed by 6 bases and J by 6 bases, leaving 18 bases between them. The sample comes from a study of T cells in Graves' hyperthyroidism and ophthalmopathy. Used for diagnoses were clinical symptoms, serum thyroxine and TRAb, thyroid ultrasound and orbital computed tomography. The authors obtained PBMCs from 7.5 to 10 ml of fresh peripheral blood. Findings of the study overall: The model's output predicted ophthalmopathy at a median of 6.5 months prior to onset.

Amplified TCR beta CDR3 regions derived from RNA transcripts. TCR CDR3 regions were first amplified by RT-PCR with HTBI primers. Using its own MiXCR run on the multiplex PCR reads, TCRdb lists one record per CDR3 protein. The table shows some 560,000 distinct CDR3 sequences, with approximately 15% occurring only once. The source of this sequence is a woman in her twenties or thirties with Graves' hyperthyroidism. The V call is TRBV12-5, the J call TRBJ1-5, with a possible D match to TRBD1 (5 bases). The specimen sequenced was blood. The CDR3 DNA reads TGTGCTAGTGGAACCGGGACCACACCGGCTCAGCCCCAGCATTTT. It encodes CASGTGTTPAQPQHF.